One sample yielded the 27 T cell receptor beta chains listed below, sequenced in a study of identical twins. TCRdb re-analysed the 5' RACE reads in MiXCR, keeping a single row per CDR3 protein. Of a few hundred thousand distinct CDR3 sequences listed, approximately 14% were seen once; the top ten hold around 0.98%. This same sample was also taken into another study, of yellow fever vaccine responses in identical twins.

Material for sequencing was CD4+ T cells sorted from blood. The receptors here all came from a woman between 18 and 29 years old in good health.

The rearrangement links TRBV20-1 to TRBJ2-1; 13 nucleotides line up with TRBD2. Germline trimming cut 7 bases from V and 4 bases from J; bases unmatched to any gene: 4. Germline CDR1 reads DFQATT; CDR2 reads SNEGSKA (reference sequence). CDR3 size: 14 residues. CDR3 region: CSEMTSGGYNEQFF. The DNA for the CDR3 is TGCAGTGAAATGACTAGCGGGGGGTACAATGAGCAGTTCTTC.

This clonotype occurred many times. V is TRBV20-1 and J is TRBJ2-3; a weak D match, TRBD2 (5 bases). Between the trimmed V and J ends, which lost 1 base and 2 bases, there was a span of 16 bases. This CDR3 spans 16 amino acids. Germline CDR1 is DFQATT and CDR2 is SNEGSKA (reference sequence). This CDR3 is CSARAPSQTNTDTQYF. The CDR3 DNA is TGCAGTGCTAGAGCTCCCTCGCAGACTAACACAGATACGCAGTATTTT.

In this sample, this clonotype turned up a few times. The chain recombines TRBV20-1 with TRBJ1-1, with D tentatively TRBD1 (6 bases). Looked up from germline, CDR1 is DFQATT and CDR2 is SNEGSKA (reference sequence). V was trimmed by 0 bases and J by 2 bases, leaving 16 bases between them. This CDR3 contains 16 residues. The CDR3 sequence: CSARDWRGAGNTEAFF. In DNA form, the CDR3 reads TGCAGTGCTAGAGATTGGAGGGGGGCTGGCAACACTGAAGCTTTCTTT.

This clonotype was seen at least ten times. CDR3 sequence: CASRGWRAASYEQYF. The CDR3, as DNA: TGTGCCAGCAGAGGGTGGCGGGCAGCCTCCTACGAGCAGTACTTC. V gene TRBV28 combines with J gene TRBJ2-7, with D perhaps TRBD2 (5 bases). Trimming took 6 bases from V and 0 from J, leaving 15 bases between them. The CDR3 has 15 amino acids. Germline lookup yields CDR1 MDHEN and CDR2 SYDVKM.

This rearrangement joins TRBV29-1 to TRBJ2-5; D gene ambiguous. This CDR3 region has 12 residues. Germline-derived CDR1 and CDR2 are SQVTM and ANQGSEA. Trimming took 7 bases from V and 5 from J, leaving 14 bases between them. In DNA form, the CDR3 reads TGCAGCGCTATGGCCTCCGGCGAGACCCAGTACTTC. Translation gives CSAMASGETQYF.

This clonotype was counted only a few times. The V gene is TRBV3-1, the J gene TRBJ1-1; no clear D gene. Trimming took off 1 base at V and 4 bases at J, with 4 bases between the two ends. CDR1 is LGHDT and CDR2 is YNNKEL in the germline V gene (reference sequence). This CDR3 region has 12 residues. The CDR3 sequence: CASSQGVTEAFF. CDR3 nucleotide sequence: TGTGCCAGCAGCCAAGGGGTCACTGAAGCTTTCTTT.

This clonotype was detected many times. The CDR3 nucleotides read TGTGCCATCAGTGCAGATGACGAGCAGTACTTC. Translated, it gives CAISADDEQYF. The rearrangement joins TRBV10-3 to TRBJ2-7; no clear D gene. From germline, CDR1 is ENHRY and CDR2 SYGVKD. The CDR3 consists of 11 residues. Trimming stripped 4 bases from V and 5 bases from J, with 6 bases between.

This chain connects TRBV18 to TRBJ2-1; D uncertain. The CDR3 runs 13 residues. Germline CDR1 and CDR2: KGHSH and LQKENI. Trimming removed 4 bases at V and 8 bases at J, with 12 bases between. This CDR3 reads CASSRDLVDEQFF. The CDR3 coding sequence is TGTGCCAGCTCACGTGACTTGGTGGATGAGCAGTTCTTC.

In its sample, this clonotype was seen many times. CDR3 amino acids: CASSQEGRKVSTDTQYF. The DNA of the CDR3 is TGTGCCAGCAGCCAAGAGGGGCGGAAGGTTAGCACAGATACGCAGTATTTT. The chain recombines TRBV4-2 with TRBJ2-3, with D maybe TRBD1 (5 bases). In germline, CDR1 is LGHNA, CDR2 YNFKEQ. This CDR3 contains 17 residues. V lost 0 bases and J lost 0, with 13 bases in between.

CDR3 nucleotide sequence: TGTGCCAGCAGTGAAGCCCTCGGAGGATCCTACAATGAGCAGTTCTTC. It is translated as CASSEALGGSYNEQFF. The genes are TRBV6-1 and TRBJ2-1; possibly TRBD2 for D (5 bases). Looked up from germline, CDR1 is MNHNS and CDR2 is SASEGT. Trimming removed 0 bases at V and 1 base at J, with 10 bases between. The CDR3 is 16 residues long.

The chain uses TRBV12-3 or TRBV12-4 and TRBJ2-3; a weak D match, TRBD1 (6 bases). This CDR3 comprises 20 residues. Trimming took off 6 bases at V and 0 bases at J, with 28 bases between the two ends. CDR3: CASRPLGDTFPSESTDTQYF. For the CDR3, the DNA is TGTGCCAGCAGGCCCTTGGGGGACACCTTCCCGTCCGAGAGCACAGATACGCAGTATTTT.

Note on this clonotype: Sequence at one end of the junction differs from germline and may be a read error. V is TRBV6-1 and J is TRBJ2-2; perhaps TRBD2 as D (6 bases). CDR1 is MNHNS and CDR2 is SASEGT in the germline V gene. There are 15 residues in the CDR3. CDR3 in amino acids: CAAGRAGIGTRELFF. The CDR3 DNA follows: TGTGCCGCCGGGCGGGCGGGAATCGGCACCCGGGAGCTGTTTTTT.

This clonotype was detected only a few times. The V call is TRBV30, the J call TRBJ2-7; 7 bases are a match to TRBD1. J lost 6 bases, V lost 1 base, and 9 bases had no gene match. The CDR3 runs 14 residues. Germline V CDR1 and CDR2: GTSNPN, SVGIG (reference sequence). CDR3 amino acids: CAWSAGQLLSEQYF. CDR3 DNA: TGTGCCTGGAGTGCGGGACAGCTTTTGTCCGAGCAGTACTTC.

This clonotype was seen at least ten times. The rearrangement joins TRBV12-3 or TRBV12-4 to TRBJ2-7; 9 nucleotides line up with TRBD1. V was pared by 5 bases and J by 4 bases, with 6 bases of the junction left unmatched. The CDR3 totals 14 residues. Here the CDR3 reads CASSISGTGYEQYF. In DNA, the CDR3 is TGTGCCAGCAGTATATCCGGGACAGGGTACGAGCAGTACTTC.

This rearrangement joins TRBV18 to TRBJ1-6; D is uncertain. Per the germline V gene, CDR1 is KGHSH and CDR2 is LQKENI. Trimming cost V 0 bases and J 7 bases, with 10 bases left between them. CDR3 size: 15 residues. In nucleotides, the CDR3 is TGTGCCAGCTCACCACCAGGGTTTCAAAATTCACCCCTCCACTTT. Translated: CASSPPGFQNSPLHF. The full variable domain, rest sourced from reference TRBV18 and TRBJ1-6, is NAGVMQNPRHLVRRRGQEARLRCSPMKGHSHVYWYRQLPEEGLKFMVYLQKENIIDESGMPKERFSAEFPKEGPSILRIQQVVRGDSAAYFCASSPPGFQNSPLHFGNGTRLTVT.

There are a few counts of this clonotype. CDR3 bases: TGTGCCAGCAGCCCTCCCCCCAGGACAGGTCTTTACAATGAGCAGTTCTTC. The encoded protein is CASSPPPRTGLYNEQFF. V is TRBV7-9 and J is TRBJ2-1; 7 bases are a match to TRBD1. This CDR3 is 17 amino acids long. Germline V gene sequence: CDR1 SEHNR, CDR2 FQNEAQ (reference sequence). J gave up 4 bases and V 5 bases, and 14 bases lay outside the gene matches.

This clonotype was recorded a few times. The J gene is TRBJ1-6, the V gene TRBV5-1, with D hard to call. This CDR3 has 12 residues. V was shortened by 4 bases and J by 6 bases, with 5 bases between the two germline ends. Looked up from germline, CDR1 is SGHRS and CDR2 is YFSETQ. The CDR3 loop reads CASSELNSPLHF. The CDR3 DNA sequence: TGCGCCAGCAGCGAACTTAATTCACCCCTCCACTTT.

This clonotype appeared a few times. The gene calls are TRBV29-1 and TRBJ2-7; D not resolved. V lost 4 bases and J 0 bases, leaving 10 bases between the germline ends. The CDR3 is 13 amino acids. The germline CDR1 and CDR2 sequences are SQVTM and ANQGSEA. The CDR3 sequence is CSVVRSFSYEQYF. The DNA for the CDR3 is TGCAGCGTTGTTCGCTCGTTCTCCTACGAGCAGTACTTC.

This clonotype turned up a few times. DNA for the CDR3: TGTGCCAGCAGTTTGGACAGCCTCCAAGAGACCCAGTACTTC. It yields the protein CASSLDSLQETQYF. The chain is built from TRBV2 and TRBJ2-5, with TRBD1 as a possible D gene (6 bases). The CDR3 is 14 amino acids. CDR1 is SNHLY, CDR2 FYNNEI, per germline. Trimming left V 5 bases short and J 1 base short, with 11 bases between.

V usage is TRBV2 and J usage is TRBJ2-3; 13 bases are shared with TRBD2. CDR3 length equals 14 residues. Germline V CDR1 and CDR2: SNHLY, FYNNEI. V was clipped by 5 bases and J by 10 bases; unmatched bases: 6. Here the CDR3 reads CASSTGTSGEAQYF. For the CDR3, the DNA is TGTGCCAGCAGTACCGGGACTAGCGGGGAGGCGCAGTATTTT.

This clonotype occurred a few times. This CDR3 is CASSQDLSGSSTGELFF. The CDR3 DNA sequence: TGCGCCAGCAGCCAAGATCTCAGCGGGTCTAGCACCGGGGAGCTGTTTTTT. This chain connects TRBV4-3 to TRBJ2-2, with D possibly matching TRBD2 (6 bases). Germline-derived CDR1 and CDR2 are LGHNA and YSLEER. The CDR3 consists of 17 residues. V was cut by 0 bases and J by 4 bases, with 15 bases left in between.

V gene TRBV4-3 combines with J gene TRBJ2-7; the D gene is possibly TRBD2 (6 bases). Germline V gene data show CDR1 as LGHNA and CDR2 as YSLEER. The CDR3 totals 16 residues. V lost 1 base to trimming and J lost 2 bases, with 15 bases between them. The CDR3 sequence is CASSQAGLRDPYEQYF. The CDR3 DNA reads TGCGCCAGCAGCCAAGCGGGACTCAGGGACCCCTACGAGCAGTACTTC.

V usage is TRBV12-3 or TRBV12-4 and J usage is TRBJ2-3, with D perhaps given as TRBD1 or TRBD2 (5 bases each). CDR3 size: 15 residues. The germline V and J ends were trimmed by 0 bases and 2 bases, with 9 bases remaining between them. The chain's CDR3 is CASSLAGVTTDTQYF. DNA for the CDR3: TGTGCCAGCAGTTTAGCGGGGGTAACCACAGATACGCAGTATTTT.

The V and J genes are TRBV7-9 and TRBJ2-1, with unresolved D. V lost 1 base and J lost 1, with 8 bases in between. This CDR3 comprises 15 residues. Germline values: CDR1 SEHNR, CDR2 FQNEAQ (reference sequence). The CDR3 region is CASSLGQPSYNEQFF. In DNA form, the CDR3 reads TGTGCCAGCAGCTTAGGCCAGCCGTCCTACAATGAGCAGTTCTTC.

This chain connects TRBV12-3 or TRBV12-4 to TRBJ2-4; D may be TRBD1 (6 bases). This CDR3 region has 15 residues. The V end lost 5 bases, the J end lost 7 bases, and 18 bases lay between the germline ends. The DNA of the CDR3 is TGTGCCAGCAGTCCCCGCACAGGGTTAGGGAACATTCAGTACTTC. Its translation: CASSPRTGLGNIQYF.

The CDR3, as DNA: TGCAGCGTTACAGGGGGCCAGAACACCGGGGAGCTGTTTTTT. Amino acids: CSVTGGQNTGELFF. The chain has TRBV29-1 and TRBJ2-2, with 9 bases that match TRBD1. CDR1 and CDR2 from the germline V gene are SQVTM and ANQGSEA. The length of the CDR3 is 14 residues. V was clipped by 5 bases and J by 1 base; unmatched bases: 2.

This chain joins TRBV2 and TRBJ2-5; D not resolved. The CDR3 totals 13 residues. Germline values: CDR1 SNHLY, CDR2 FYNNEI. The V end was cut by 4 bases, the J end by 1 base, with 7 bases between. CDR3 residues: CASSGDIQETQYF. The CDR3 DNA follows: TGTGCCAGCAGTGGAGACATCCAAGAGACCCAGTACTTC.